Following are 19 T cell receptor beta chains from one sample sequenced in a study of T cell responses to AZD1222 COVID-19 vaccine. This table comes from immunoSEQ multiplex PCR, and its TCRdb copy is limited to in-frame clones, with some not included. The sample has about 100,000 clones; 88% are singletons. The starting material was peripheral blood, obtained on day 0 of AZD1222 vaccination. These receptors came from an adult in good health.

The V call is TRBV30, the J call TRBJ2-6; 12 nucleotides agree with TRBD1. The junction had 5 bases not matched to a gene; V was cut back by 5 bases and J by 0 bases. Germline CDR1 reads GTSNPN; CDR2 reads SVGIG (reference sequence). The CDR3 has 17 amino acids. DNA of the CDR3: TGTGCCTGGGCGGGACAGGGGGCGACCTCTGGGGCCAACGTCCTGACTTTC. Translating it yields CAWAGQGATSGANVLTF.

The rearrangement links TRBV4-3 to TRBJ2-3; 10 bases map to TRBD1. Germline assignment: CDR1 LGHNA and CDR2 YSLEER. The junction had 2 bases not matched to a gene; V was cut back by 1 base and J by 4 bases. This CDR3 comprises 15 residues. Written as DNA, the CDR3 is TGCGCCAGCAGCCAAGCCGGGACAGGGGCAGATACGCAGTATTTT. It codes for CASSQAGTGADTQYF.

This clone was detected only once. V gene TRBV14 combines with J gene TRBJ2-1; D perhaps matches TRBD2 (5 bases). Trimming took off 0 bases at V and 6 bases at J, with 12 bases between the two ends. The CDR3 is 15 residues long. Germline V CDR1 and CDR2: SGHDN, FVKESK. The CDR3 DNA reads TGTGCCAGCAGCCAAGATCTTTGGACTGTCAATGAGCAGTTCTTC. It is translated as CASSQDLWTVNEQFF.

V and J are TRBV28 and TRBJ2-1; TRBD2 might be the D (7 bases). CDR3 size: 14 residues. Trimming cost V 5 bases and J 10 bases, with 18 bases left between them. Germline loops: CDR1 MDHEN, CDR2 SYDVKM. The CDR3 protein is CASSLWEGGGEQFF. The DNA for the CDR3 is TGTGCCAGCAGTCTGTGGGAGGGGGGAGGAGAGCAGTTCTTC.

This clone has only one observation. This chain joins TRBV24-1 and TRBJ1-1, with 8 positions matching TRBD1. The trim removed 3 bases at V and 3 bases at J, leaving 17 bases unmatched. Per the germline V gene, CDR1 is KGHDR and CDR2 is SFDVKD. The CDR3 has 19 amino acids. CDR3 sequence: CATSDIPGQGPGLDTEAFF. DNA for the CDR3: TGTGCCACCAGTGATATACCAGGACAGGGTCCCGGACTGGACACTGAAGCTTTCTTT.

This chain uses TRBV7-3 with TRBJ2-2, with 8 bases lining up with TRBD1. CDR3 size: 15 residues. Germline V gene lookup returns CDR1 SGHTA and CDR2 FQGTGA. V gave up 4 bases and J gave up 3 bases; unmatched junction bases: 4. CDR3 region: CASSSDRADTGELFF. CDR3 sequence (DNA): TGTGCCAGCAGCTCGGACAGGGCCGACACCGGGGAGCTGTTTTTT.

This sequence joins TRBV14 and TRBJ1-1; D might be TRBD1 (5 bases). This CDR3 has 14 amino acids. Between the trimmed V and J ends, which lost 4 bases and 4 bases, there was a span of 13 bases. Germline values: CDR1 SGHDN, CDR2 FVKESK. CDR3 region: CASSRGRRGTEAFF. The CDR3, as DNA: TGTGCCAGCAGCCGGGGCAGGCGGGGCACTGAAGCTTTCTTT.

This clone was seen ten or more times. This chain uses TRBV5-1 with TRBJ1-2, with 8 positions matching TRBD1. Unmatched junction bases numbered 4, after V lost 0 bases and J lost 9 bases. This CDR3 contains 13 residues. The germline CDR1 and CDR2 sequences are SGHRS and YFSETQ. The CDR3 region is CASSLDGQGSYTF. DNA for the CDR3: TGCGCCAGCAGCTTGGATGGACAGGGAAGCTACACCTTC.

This chain links TRBV28 with TRBJ2-1, with TRBD2 matching over 8 bases. J lost 5 bases, V lost 5 bases, and 8 bases had no gene match. CDR1 and CDR2 (germline): MDHEN, SYDVKM. CDR3 length equals 15 residues. DNA of the CDR3: TGTGCCAGCAGTCATCCCGGGACTAGTCACAATGAGCAGTTCTTC. Its translation is CASSHPGTSHNEQFF.

V gene TRBV30 combines with J gene TRBJ1-5; 8 nucleotides align to TRBD1. V shed 2 bases and J 4 bases; nucleotides not matched to a gene: 1. Germline CDR1 GTSNPN, CDR2 SVGIG (reference sequence). This CDR3 contains 13 residues. The DNA of the CDR3 is TGTGCCTGGAGTCACAGGGGGAATCAGCCCCAGCATTTT. Encoded protein: CAWSHRGNQPQHF.

The chain employs TRBV10-3 and TRBJ2-1; D possibly corresponds to TRBD2 (7 bases). Germline assignment: CDR1 ENHRY and CDR2 SYGVKD. V lost 0 bases to trimming and J lost 1 base, with 10 bases between them. CDR3 length equals 16 residues. As DNA, the CDR3 is TGTGCCATCAGTGAGTCAGGGGGAGGGTCCTACAATGAGCAGTTCTTC. As protein: CAISESGGGSYNEQFF.

This rearrangement joins TRBV30 to TRBJ1-3, with D possibly matching TRBD1 (5 bases). The CDR3 spans 14 residues. In germline, CDR1 is GTSNPN, CDR2 SVGIG (reference sequence). V was clipped by 0 bases and J by 3 bases, with 9 bases between them. This CDR3 reads CAWSVGGGGNTIYF. DNA for the CDR3: TGTGCCTGGAGTGTTGGGGGGGGTGGAAACACCATATATTTT.

The V call is TRBV3-1 (or the pseudogene TRBV3-2), the J call TRBJ2-7; D ambiguous. V was clipped by 1 base and J by 2 bases, with 12 bases between them. The CDR3 runs 15 residues. CDR1 is LGHDT and CDR2 is YNNKEL in the germline V gene (reference sequence). CDR3 loop: CASSQGEAKTYEQYF. CDR3 coding DNA: TGTGCCAGCAGCCAAGGAGAGGCCAAGACCTACGAGCAGTACTTC.

The rearrangement uses TRBV7-2 and TRBJ1-2; a possible D gene is TRBD1 (5 bases). V lost 2 bases, J lost 8 bases, and 9 bases lay in between. The CDR3 runs 12 residues. The V gene's germline CDR1 is SGHTA and CDR2 FQGNSA. The CDR3 sequence is CASSLSGEGYTF. CDR3 DNA sequence: TGTGCCAGCAGCTTATCGGGGGAGGGCTACACCTTC.

The chain uses TRBV7-3 and TRBJ2-7; TRBD2 is a possible D gene (6 bases). With 2 bases removed from V and 6 bases from J, the gap between germline ends came to 17 bases. CDR1 is SGHTA, CDR2 FQGTGA, per germline. CDR3 length equals 15 residues. The CDR3 sequence is CASSLGGIGGGEQYF. DNA of the CDR3: TGTGCCAGCAGCTTAGGGGGGATAGGAGGTGGCGAGCAGTACTTC.

The CDR3 here is CASSQASLGAGNTEAFF. In DNA form, the CDR3 reads TGCGCCAGCAGCCAAGCGTCTCTGGGGGCCGGGAACACTGAAGCTTTCTTT. The V and J genes are TRBV4-3 and TRBJ1-1; tentative D call: TRBD1 (6 bases). V was pared by 1 base and J by 1 base, with 16 bases between. CDR1 LGHNA and CDR2 YSLEER come from the germline V gene. This CDR3 has 17 residues.

This clone occurred a few times. The genes are TRBV2 and TRBJ1-5; no clear D gene. Trimming removed 4 bases at V and 0 bases at J, with 10 bases between. CDR3 length: 15 residues. Germline lookup yields CDR1 SNHLY and CDR2 FYNNEI. DNA for the CDR3: TGTGCCAGCAGTGGGCAGAGCTATAGCAATCAGCCCCAGCATTTT. Translation: CASSGQSYSNQPQHF.

This clone was recorded once. The chain combines TRBV14 with TRBJ1-3; D is unresolved. The CDR3 extends over 15 amino acids. V was pared by 4 bases and J by 1 base, with 11 bases between. CDR1 and CDR2 (germline): SGHDN, FVKESK. CDR3 sequence: CASSPLERSGNTIYF. The CDR3 DNA sequence: TGTGCCAGCAGCCCGTTAGAGAGGTCTGGAAACACCATATATTTT.

The gene calls are TRBV7-2 and TRBJ2-1; tentative D call: TRBD2 (6 bases). Trimming took off 5 bases at V and 2 bases at J, with 13 bases between the two ends. The CDR3 totals 15 residues. Germline values: CDR1 SGHTA, CDR2 FQGNSA. CDR3 sequence reads: CASSNREDPYNEQFF. CDR3 bases: TGTGCCAGCAGCAATAGGGAGGACCCCTACAATGAGCAGTTCTTC.